The source of this T cell receptor beta chain is a study of blood T cell repertoires in COVID-19. Using immunoSEQ multiplex PCR, the repertoire was profiled, and TCRdb retains in-frame clones only, with some absent. Of about 480,000 clones listed, more than 85% are singletons. Clinical history reported by participants formed the basis on which cohorts were assigned. J lost 2 bases, V lost 5 bases, and 7 bases had no gene match. Germline V gene lookup returns CDR1 SGHTS and CDR2 YDEGEE. This CDR3 region has 15 residues. The V and J genes are TRBV5-8 and TRBJ1-5, with 7 bases identical to TRBD1. This receptor was identified in a woman aged 60-75 years who had recovered from COVID-19. Sequencing was performed on PBMCs or T cells enriched from blood (not recorded which). The CDR3 DNA reads TGTGCCAGCAGAGCGGAGGGGGCCGGCAATCAGCCCCAGCATTTT. The encoded protein is CASRAEGAGNQPQHF.